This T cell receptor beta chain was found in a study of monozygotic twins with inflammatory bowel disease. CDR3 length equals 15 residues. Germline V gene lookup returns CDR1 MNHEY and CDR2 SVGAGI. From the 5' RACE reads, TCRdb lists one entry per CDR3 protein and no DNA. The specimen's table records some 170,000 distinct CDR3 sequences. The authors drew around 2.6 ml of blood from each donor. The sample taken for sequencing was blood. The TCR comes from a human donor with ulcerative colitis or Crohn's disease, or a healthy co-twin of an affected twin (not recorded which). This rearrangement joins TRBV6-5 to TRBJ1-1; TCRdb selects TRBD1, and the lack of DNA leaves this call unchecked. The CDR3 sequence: CASSYNPGSDTEAFF.